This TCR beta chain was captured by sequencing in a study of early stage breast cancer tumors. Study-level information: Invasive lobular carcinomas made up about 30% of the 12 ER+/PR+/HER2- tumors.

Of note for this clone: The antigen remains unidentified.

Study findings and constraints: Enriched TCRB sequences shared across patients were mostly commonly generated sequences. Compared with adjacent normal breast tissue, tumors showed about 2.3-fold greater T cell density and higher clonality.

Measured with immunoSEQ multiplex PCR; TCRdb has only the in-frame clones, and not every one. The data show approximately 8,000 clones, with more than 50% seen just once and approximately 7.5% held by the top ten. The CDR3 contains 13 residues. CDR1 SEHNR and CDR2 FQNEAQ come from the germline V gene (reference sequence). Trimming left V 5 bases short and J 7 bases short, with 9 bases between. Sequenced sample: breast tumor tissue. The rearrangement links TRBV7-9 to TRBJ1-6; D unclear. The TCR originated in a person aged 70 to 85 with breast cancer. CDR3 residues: CASSATTNSPLHF. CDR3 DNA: TGTGCCAGCAGCGCAACTACGAATTCACCCCTCCACTTT.